Listed below are T cell receptor beta chains from one sample, sequenced in a study of T cell repertoires in cytomegalovirus infection. TCRdb ran MiXCR on the reads and lists one entry per CDR3 protein. Of about 460,000 distinct CDR3 sequences detected, over 9% appear once; the ten largest clones hold approximately 10%. Sequencing input: PBMCs. The receptors here all came from a human donor in good health (CMV status not recorded). Some clones in this sample may be carry-over from other donors' samples. Each CDR3 is given with its conserved first and last residue. D genes are given only for firm matches. The size of a clone is reported for some rows only, either as once, few or many, or as a class for expanded clones.

15	TRBV6-5	.	TRBJ2-7	many	TGTGCCAGCACCCTCACCAACGGACAAAACTACGAGCAGTACTTC	CASTLTNGQNYEQYF
15	TRBV7-2	.	TRBJ2-3	many	TGTGCCAGCAGCTCGCGGGGGGACAGGACAGATACGCAGTATTTT	CASSSRGDRTDTQYF
16	TRBV6-2/TRBV6-3	TRBD1	TRBJ1-2	.	TGTGCCAGCAGTTACCTACGATGGGACAGAAACTATGGCTACACCTTC	CASSYLRWDRNYGYTF
12	TRBV28	.	TRBJ1-4	many	TGTGCCAGCAGTTTAAATGTTGAAAAACTGTTTTTT	CASSLNVEKLFF
14	TRBV7-2	.	TRBJ2-1	many	TGTGCCAGCAGCTTTCTCTCAACAAGGAATGAGCAGTTCTTC	CASSFLSTRNEQFF
13	TRBV5-4	.	TRBJ2-2	many	TGTGCCAGCAGCTTGAATCAGGGGCAGGAGCTGTTTTTT	CASSLNQGQELFF
14	TRBV5-1	.	TRBJ2-5	.	TGCGCCAGCAGCTTGGTGGGAGAAAAAGAGACCCAGTACTTC	CASSLVGEKETQYF
13	TRBV29-1	.	TRBJ1-6	many	TGCAGCGTTCGGAGCTCCTATAATTCACCCCTCCACTTT	CSVRSSYNSPLHF
15	TRBV10-3	.	TRBJ2-2	few	TGTGCCATCAGTGAGTCGAACCAGTATTCCGGGGAGCTGTTTTTT	CAISESNQYSGELFF
13	TRBV20-1	.	TRBJ2-3	few	TGCACCGCGAGAAGGGGCGGCACAGATACGCAGTATTTT	CTARRGGTDTQYF
15	TRBV5-5	.	TRBJ2-1	many	TGTGCCAGCAGCTTGGAACGGACAGTTCACAATGAGCAGTTCTTC	CASSLERTVHNEQFF
14	TRBV27	.	TRBJ2-7	many	TGTGCCAGCAGTCCCCGGCCTCAGTCCTACGAGCAGTACTTC	CASSPRPQSYEQYF
16	TRBV20-1	.	TRBJ2-2	many	TGCAGTGTAAGGGCGGGACCAAACGCGAACACCGGGGAGCTGTTTTTT	CSVRAGPNANTGELFF
15	TRBV7-9	.	TRBJ2-1	many	TGTGCCAGCAGCTTAGGTACAGTGGGCAGCGATGAGCAGTTCTTC	CASSLGTVGSDEQFF
16	TRBV4-1	.	TRBJ2-4	many	TGCGCCAGCAGCCAAGAATACAGTCTAGCCAAAAACATTCAGTACTTC	CASSQEYSLAKNIQYF
13	TRBV7-8	.	TRBJ2-1	many	TGTGCCAGCCGCGAAGCTACCTACAATGAGCAGTTCTTC	CASREATYNEQFF
13	TRBV9	.	TRBJ2-1	.	TGTGCCAGCAGCGCCTCCGTGAAAAATGAGCAGTTCTTC	CASSASVKNEQFF
16	TRBV14	.	TRBJ2-7	few	TGTGCCAGCAGCCAAGGGTTAAAAGGGAGCGCCTACGAGCAGTACTTC	CASSQGLKGSAYEQYF
13	TRBV3-1	TRBD1	TRBJ1-6	.	TGTGCCAGCAGCCATCAGGGGGATTCACCCCTCCACTTT	CASSHQGDSPLHF
11	TRBV10-3	.	TRBJ2-7	.	TGTGCCATCAGTGAGTACCCCGAGCAGTACTTC	CAISEYPEQYF
15	TRBV20-1	TRBD2	TRBJ2-3	few	TGCAGTGCTACCGGGACTAGCGGGGATACAGATACGCAGTATTTT	CSATGTSGDTDTQYF
15	TRBV20-1	.	TRBJ2-7	many	TGCAGTGCGCAGAGCCCGGGCAGGGCGGGCTACGAGCAGTACTTC	CSAQSPGRAGYEQYF
16	TRBV7-6	.	TRBJ2-1	many	TGTGCCAGCAGCTTAGACCCGGGGGGACATTACAATGAGCAGTTCTTC	CASSLDPGGHYNEQFF
17	TRBV7-8	TRBD2	TRBJ2-7	many	TGTGCCAGCAGCTATAGCCTTCTAGCGGGCGGGAACTACGAGCAGTACTTC	CASSYSLLAGGNYEQYF
14	TRBV5-1	.	TRBJ1-5	.	TGCGCCAGCAGCTCGGGGACGGACAATCAGCCCCAGCATTTT	CASSSGTDNQPQHF
13	TRBV6-1	.	TRBJ1-1	many	TGTGCCAGCAGTGATCTGGGATACACTGAAGCTTTCTTT	CASSDLGYTEAFF
13	TRBV20-1	.	TRBJ1-2	many	TGCAGTGCTAGAGTGAACACGGTCTATGGCTACACCTTC	CSARVNTVYGYTF
14	TRBV2	.	TRBJ2-2	few	TGTGCCAGCAGTGAACCAACAGCCACCGGGGAGCTGTTTTTT	CASSEPTATGELFF
16	TRBV23-1	TRBD1	TRBJ1-5	many	TGCGCCAGCAGTCTCAAGGGACAGGGTCGAGGTCAGCCCCAGCATTTT	CASSLKGQGRGQPQHF
14	TRBV27	TRBD1	TRBJ2-7	many	TGTGCCAGCAGTTTAAAGGGGACAGGGGCCGAGCAGTACTTC	CASSLKGTGAEQYF
13	TRBV29-1	TRBD1	TRBJ1-1	many	TGCAGCGTTGAAAGGGGGCAAGACACTGAAGCTTTCTTT	CSVERGQDTEAFF
14	TRBV20-1	TRBD1	TRBJ2-7	many	TGCAGTGCTAGAGAGATGGGACAGGGCTACGAGCAGTACTTC	CSAREMGQGYEQYF
17	TRBV6-1	TRBD1	TRBJ1-6	many	TGTGCCAGCGCTACACCCCGGGACAGGGGGAATAATTCACCCCTCCACTTT	CASATPRDRGNNSPLHF
15	TRBV28	TRBD2	TRBJ2-5	.	TGTGCCAGCAGTCATAGCGGGAGGCGACAAGAGACCCAGTACTTC	CASSHSGRRQETQYF
14	TRBV29-1	.	TRBJ2-1	many	TGCAGCGTTGTCGGGGGAACGACATACAATGAGCAGTTCTTC	CSVVGGTTYNEQFF
18	TRBV28	TRBD1	TRBJ1-2	.	TGTGCCAGCAGCTTATTGGAGTGGGACAGGGGGCGCCAAGGTGGCTACACCTTC	CASSLLEWDRGRQGGYTF
15	TRBV12-3/TRBV12-4	.	TRBJ2-1	.	TGTGCCAGCACCCAAGGGAGGTCCTCCTACAATGAGCAGTTCTTC	CASTQGRSSYNEQFF
15	TRBV5-1	TRBD1	TRBJ2-2	many	TGCGCCAGCAGGCCCGGGACAGCGAACACCGGGGAGCTGTTTTTT	CASRPGTANTGELFF
16	TRBV5-5	TRBD1	TRBJ1-4	many	TGTGCCAGCAGCGTACAGGGGGCAACGACTAATGAAAAACTGTTTTTT	CASSVQGATTNEKLFF
17	TRBV7-2	.	TRBJ1-1	many	TGTGCCAGCAGCTTAAGGGGACCGTCCTCTGGGAACACTGAAGCTTTCTTT	CASSLRGPSSGNTEAFF
14	TRBV29-1	TRBD1	TRBJ2-7	many	TGCAGCGTTGAAACCGGACAGGGGATAAAGGAGCAGTACTTC	CSVETGQGIKEQYF